This T cell receptor (beta chain) was identified in a study of early T cells in non-severe SARS-CoV-2 infection. The TCR library protocol was used to attach unique molecular identifiers. These identifiers were attached to individual cDNA molecules. TCRdb called the 5' RACE reads again in MiXCR, with one record for every CDR3 protein. The sample has tens of thousands of distinct CDR3 sequences, about 13% seen once. This clonotype was seen a few times. The target antigen is unknown. The CDR3 loop spans 14 amino acids. Germline values: CDR1 SGHTS, CDR2 YDEGEE. The junction had 11 bases not matched to a gene; V was cut back by 5 bases and J by 6 bases. Study-level points and caveats: Matching results from VDJdb favored anti-spike CD8 responses, leaving private and CD4 specificities undetected.

The sequenced sample consisted of whole blood. The V call is TRBV5-8, the J call TRBJ2-7, with 7 nucleotides matching TRBD1. The TCR was taken from an adult who was a healthcare worker with PCR-confirmed SARS-CoV-2 infection or an uninfected control (not recorded which). Here the CDR3 reads CASRPITTGVEQYF. CDR3 nucleotides: TGTGCCAGCAGACCTATCACTACAGGGGTCGAGCAGTACTTC.